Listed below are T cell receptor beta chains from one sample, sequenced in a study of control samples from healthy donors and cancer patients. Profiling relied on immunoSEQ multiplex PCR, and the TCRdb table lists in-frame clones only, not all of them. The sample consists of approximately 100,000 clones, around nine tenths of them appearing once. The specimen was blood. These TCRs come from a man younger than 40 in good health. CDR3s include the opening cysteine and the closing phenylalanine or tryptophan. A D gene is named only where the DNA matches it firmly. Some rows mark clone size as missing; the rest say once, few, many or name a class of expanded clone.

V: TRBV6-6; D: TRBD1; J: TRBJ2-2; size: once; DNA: TGTGCCAGCAGTTACTCACAGGGGGCAGGGGCCGGGGAGCTGTTTTTT; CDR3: CASSYSQGAGAGELFF
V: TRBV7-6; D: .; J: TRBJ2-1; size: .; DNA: TGTGCCAGCAGCTTAGGTTCCGTGTGGGATGAGCAGTTCTTC; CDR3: CASSLGSVWDEQFF
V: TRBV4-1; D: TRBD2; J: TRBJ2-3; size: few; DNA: TGCGCCAGCAGCCGTGGTAGCGGGACCAGCACAGATACGCAGTATTTT; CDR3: CASSRGSGTSTDTQYF
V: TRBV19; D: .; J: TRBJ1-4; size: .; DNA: TGTGCCACCCAGAGCCCGGGGAATCCTGTGAATGAAAAACTGTTTTTT; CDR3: CATQSPGNPVNEKLFF
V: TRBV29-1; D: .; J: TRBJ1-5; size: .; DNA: TGCAGCGTTGAAGAGGGGGCGCGCAATCAGCCCCAGCATTTT; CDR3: CSVEEGARNQPQHF
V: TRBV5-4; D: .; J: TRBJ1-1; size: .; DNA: TGTGCCAGCAGCTTGGGGGCGGGTGTAGCTTTCTTT; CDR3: CASSLGAGVAFF
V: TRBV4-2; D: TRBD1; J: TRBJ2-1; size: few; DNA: TGTGCCAGCAGCCCCCGGGACAGGGACGATGAGCAGTTCTTC; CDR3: CASSPRDRDDEQFF
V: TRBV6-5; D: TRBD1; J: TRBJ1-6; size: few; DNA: TGTGCCAGCACTATTCGACAGGGTCGGAATTCACCCCTCCACTTT; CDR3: CASTIRQGRNSPLHF
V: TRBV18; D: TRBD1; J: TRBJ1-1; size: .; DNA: TGTGCCAGTTCTCCGGGACAGGTTTTGGGAGAAGCTTTCTTT; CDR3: CASSPGQVLGEAFF
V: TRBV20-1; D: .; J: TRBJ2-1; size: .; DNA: TGCAGTGCTTCACCGGGGACTCAGTTCTTC; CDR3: CSASPGTQFF
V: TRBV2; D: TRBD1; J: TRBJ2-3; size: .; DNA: TGTGCCAGCAGTAGGAGGACAGGGCAAGATACGCAGTATTTT; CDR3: CASSRRTGQDTQYF
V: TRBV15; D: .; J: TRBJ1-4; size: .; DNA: TGTGCCACCAGCAGAGATCTATCAACGGACCTTAATGAAAAACTGTTTTTT; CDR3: CATSRDLSTDLNEKLFF
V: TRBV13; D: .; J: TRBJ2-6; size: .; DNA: TGTGCCAGCAGCGACCTCAGGGTTTCTGGGGCCAACGTCCTGACTTTC; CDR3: CASSDLRVSGANVLTF
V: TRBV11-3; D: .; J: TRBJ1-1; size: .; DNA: TGTGCCAGCAGCGCTAGAACAGGCGCTAACACTGAAGCTTTCTTT; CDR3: CASSARTGANTEAFF
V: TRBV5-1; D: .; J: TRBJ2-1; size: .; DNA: TGCGCCAGCAGCGAATCAGCGGTCTACTCCTACAATGAGCAGTTCTTC; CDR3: CASSESAVYSYNEQFF
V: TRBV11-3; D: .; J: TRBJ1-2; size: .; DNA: TGTGCCAGCAGCGGGGACTCGGGAGAGGACTACACCTTC; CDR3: CASSGDSGEDYTF
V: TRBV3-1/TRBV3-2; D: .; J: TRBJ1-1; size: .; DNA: TGTGCCAGCAGCCGTTTGGTGTCCGGGGGTATGACTGAAGCTTTCTTT; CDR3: CASSRLVSGGMTEAFF
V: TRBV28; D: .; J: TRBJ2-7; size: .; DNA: TGTGCCAGCAGTCCCGGAGGCTCCTACGAGCAGTACTTC; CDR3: CASSPGGSYEQYF
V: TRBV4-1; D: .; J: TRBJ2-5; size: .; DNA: TGCGCCAGCAGCCAAGTGGGGGCCCAAGAGACCCAGTACTTC; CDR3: CASSQVGAQETQYF
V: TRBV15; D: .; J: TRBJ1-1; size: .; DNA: TGTGCCACCAGCGAACAGGGAGGAACTGAAGCTTTCTTT; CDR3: CATSEQGGTEAFF
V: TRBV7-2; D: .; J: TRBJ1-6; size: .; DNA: TGTGCCAGCAGCGTTCACGATGTCGGGAACGGTTCACCCCTCCACTTT; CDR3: CASSVHDVGNGSPLHF
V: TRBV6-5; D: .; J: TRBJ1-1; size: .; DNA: TGTGCCAGCAGTTACAGGAGGAGCACTGAAGCTTTCTTT; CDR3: CASSYRRSTEAFF
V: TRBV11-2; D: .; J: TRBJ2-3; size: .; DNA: TGTGCCAGCAGCTTCGACCGCACAGATACGCAGTATTTT; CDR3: CASSFDRTDTQYF